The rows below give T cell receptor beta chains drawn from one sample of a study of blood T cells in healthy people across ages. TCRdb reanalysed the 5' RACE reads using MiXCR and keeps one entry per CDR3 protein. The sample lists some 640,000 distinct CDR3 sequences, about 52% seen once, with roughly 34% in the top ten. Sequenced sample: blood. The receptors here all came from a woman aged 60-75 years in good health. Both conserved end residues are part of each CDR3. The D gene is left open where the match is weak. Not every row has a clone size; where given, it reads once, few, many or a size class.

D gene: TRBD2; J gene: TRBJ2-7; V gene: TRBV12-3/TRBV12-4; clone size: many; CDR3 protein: CASTLMAGGPYEQYF; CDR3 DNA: TGTGCCAGCACCCTCATGGCGGGAGGACCCTACGAGCAGTACTTC
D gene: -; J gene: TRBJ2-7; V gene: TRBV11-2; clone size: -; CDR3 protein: CASSLGTDRSSYEQYF; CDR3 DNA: TGTGCCAGCAGCCTCGGGACGGACCGTAGCTCCTACGAGCAGTACTTC
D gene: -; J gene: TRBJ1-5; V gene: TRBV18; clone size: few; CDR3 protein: CASSADSKYQPQHF; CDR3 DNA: TGTGCCAGCTCAGCGGACAGTAAATATCAGCCCCAGCATTTT
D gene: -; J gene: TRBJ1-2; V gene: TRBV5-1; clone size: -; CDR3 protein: CASSSAIVTNYGYTF; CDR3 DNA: TGCGCCAGCAGCTCCGCGATCGTTACTAACTATGGCTACACCTTC
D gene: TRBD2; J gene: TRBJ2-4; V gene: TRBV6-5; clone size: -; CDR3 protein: CASRPYREANKQYF; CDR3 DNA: TGTGCCAGCAGACCCTACCGGGAGGCTAATAAGCAGTACTTC
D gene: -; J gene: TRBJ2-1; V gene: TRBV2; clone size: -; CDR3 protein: CASSEPAPKQFF; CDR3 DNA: TGTGCCAGCAGTGAACCAGCGCCCAAGCAGTTCTTC
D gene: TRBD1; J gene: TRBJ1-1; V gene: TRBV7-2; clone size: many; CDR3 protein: CASSLGYRVSGQGRTEAFF; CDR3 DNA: TGTGCCAGCAGCTTAGGGTACCGGGTTAGTGGACAGGGACGGACTGAAGCTTTCTTT
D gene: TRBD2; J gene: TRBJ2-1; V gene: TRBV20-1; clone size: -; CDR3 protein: CSAKGLATFYNEQFF; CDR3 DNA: TGCAGTGCGAAAGGACTAGCGACATTCTACAATGAGCAGTTCTTC
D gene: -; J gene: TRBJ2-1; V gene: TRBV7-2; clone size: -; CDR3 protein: CARSLDMGDEQFF; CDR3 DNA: TGTGCCCGCAGCTTAGATATGGGCGATGAGCAGTTCTTC
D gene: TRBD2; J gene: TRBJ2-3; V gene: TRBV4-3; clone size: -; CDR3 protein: CASSQAGTSVADTQYF; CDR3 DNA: TGCGCCAGCAGCCAGGCCGGGACTAGCGTTGCAGATACGCAGTATTTT
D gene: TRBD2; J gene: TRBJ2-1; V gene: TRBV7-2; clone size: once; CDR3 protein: CASSLESSGRAGEQFF; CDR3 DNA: TGTGCCAGCAGCTTAGAGTCTAGCGGGAGGGCCGGTGAGCAGTTCTTC
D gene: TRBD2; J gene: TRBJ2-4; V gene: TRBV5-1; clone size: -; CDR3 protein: CASSSTSGIVNEQYF; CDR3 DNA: TGCGCCAGCAGCTCGACTAGCGGGATTGTCAATGAGCAGTACTTC
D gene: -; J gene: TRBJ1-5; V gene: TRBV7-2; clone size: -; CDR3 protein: CASSASDSPRNQPQHF; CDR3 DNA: TGTGCCAGCAGCGCGTCGGACAGCCCAAGGAATCAGCCCCAGCATTTT
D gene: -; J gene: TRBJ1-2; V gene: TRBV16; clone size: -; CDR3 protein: CASSQMGGYYGYTF; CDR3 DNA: TGCGCCAGCAGCCAAATGGGGGGCTACTATGGCTACACCTTC
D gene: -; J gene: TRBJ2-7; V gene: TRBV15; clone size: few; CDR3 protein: CATTGTRSPEQYF; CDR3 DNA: TGTGCCACGACCGGGACAAGGAGTCCCGAGCAGTACTTC
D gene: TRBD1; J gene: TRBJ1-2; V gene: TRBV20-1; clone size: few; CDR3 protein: CSARDQTGTGVGYTF; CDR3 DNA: TGCAGTGCTAGAGATCAGACCGGGACAGGGGTCGGCTACACCTTC
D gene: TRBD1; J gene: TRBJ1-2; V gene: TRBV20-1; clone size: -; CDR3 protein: CSGRQGDYGYTF; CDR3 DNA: TGCAGTGGAAGACAGGGCGACTATGGTTACACCTTC
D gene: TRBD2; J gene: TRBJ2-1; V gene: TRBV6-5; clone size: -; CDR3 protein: CASSYSSGRGDNEQFF; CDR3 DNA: TGTGCCAGCAGTTACTCTAGCGGGAGAGGCGACAATGAGCAGTTCTTC
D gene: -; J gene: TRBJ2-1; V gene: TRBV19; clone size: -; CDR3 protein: CASSRIPGGNEQFF; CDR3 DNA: TGTGCCAGTAGTAGGATTCCTGGTGGCAATGAGCAGTTCTTC
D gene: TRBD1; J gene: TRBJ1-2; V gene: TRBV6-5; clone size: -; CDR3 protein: CASSLGGGTGSGYTF; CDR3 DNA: TGTGCCAGCAGTTTGGGCGGGGGGACAGGGTCCGGCTACACCTTC
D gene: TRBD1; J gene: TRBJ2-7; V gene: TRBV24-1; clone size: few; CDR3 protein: CATSDSGTGNRYEQYF; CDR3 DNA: TGTGCCACCAGTGATTCCGGGACAGGGAATCGGTACGAGCAGTACTTC
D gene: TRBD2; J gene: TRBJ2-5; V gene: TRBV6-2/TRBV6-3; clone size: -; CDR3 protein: CASTSLGGRSGETQHF; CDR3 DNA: TGTGCCAGCACCTCCCTGGGAGGGAGGTCTGGGGAGACCCAGCACTTC